This record looks at one TCR beta chain sequence and its context. Antigen: not known. The data stem from a study of persistence of HIV-infected CD4 T cells. Cells were stimulated nonspecifically with anti-CD3/anti-CD28 magnetic beads. Responding CD4+ T cells were sorted by upregulation of both CD40 ligand and CD69. This CDR3 is 13 amino acids long. The germline V and J ends were trimmed by 6 bases and 4 bases, with 12 bases remaining between them. CDR1 is SNHLY, CDR2 FYNNEI, per germline. The immunoSEQ assay was version 4, run in survey mode. The table came from immunoSEQ multiplex PCR; TCRdb's copy has only in-frame clones and leaves some out. The table has roughly 43,000 clones, approximately 91% seen once.

This chain links TRBV2 with TRBJ1-2; no reliable D call. This sequence originates from an adult man with HIV who was CMV-seropositive. The sequenced sample was CD4+ T cells sorted from PBMCs after roughly 18-hour stimulation, obtained from a patient who received antiretroviral therapy. The CDR3 coding sequence is TGTGCCAGCAGAGCCGACGGGCCCTATGGCTACACCTTC. Amino acids: CASRADGPYGYTF.